This TCR beta chain was obtained from a study of spatial heterogeneity in lung cancer. Looking at the study overall: Compared with alpha-chain sequences, beta-chain sequences were consistently detected in greater numbers.

Time point reported: sample taken at primary tumor resection. The authors sequenced whole RNA from tumor, nontumor lung or frozen PBMC without sorting. Donation came from some 73 patients with untreated early-stage non-small cell lung cancer. The study tagged each TCR cDNA molecule with a unique molecular identifier. TCRdb analysed the 5' RACE reads with MiXCR anew, one entry per CDR3 protein. The sample records around 40,000 distinct CDR3 sequences, less than 6% being singletons. This clonotype was recorded at least ten times. The antigen remains undetermined. CDR3 length equals 16 residues. After removal of 2 bases from V and 1 base from J, the junction contained 4 bases not matched to a gene. CDR1 ENHRY and CDR2 SYGVKD come from the germline V gene. Findings of the study overall: Blood contained ubiquitous expanded tumor TCRs more at resection than at follow-up.

The sequenced sample was PBMCs, obtained at surgery. The clonotype was recovered from a male donor with early-stage non-small cell lung cancer. The V call is TRBV10-3, the J call TRBJ2-3; 9 bases agree with TRBD2. The CDR3 reads CAISERRGGRTDTQYF. The CDR3 nucleotides are TGTGCCATCAGTGAGCGGCGGGGGGGACGCACAGATACGCAGTATTTT.